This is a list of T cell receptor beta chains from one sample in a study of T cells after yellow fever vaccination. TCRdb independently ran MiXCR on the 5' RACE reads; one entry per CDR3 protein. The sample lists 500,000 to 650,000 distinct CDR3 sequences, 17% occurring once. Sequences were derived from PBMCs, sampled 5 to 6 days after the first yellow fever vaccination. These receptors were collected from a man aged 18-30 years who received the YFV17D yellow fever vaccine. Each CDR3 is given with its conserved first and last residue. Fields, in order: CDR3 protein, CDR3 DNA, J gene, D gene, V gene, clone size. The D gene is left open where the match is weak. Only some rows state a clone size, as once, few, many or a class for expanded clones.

cdr3_aa: CASSLTMDSPDTQYF
cdr3_nt: TGTGCCAGCTCACTTACTATGGACAGTCCAGATACGCAGTATTTT
j_call: TRBJ2-3
d_call: .
v_call: TRBV18
clone_size: .

cdr3_aa: CSANSGGAEGNEQFF
cdr3_nt: TGCAGTGCTAATAGCGGGGGGGCCGAGGGCAATGAGCAGTTCTTC
j_call: TRBJ2-1
d_call: TRBD2
v_call: TRBV20-1
clone_size: .

cdr3_aa: CAAQGGSGTEAFF
cdr3_nt: TGTGCCGCGCAAGGGGGGTCTGGTACTGAAGCTTTCTTT
j_call: TRBJ1-1
d_call: .
v_call: TRBV12-3/TRBV12-4
clone_size: .

cdr3_aa: CASSQPTGSYGYTF
cdr3_nt: TGCGCCAGCAGCCAACCGACAGGCAGCTATGGCTACACCTTC
j_call: TRBJ1-2
d_call: .
v_call: TRBV4-1
clone_size: few

cdr3_aa: CASRGEGTDTQYF
cdr3_nt: TGTGCCAGCAGGGGGGAGGGCACAGATACGCAGTATTTT
j_call: TRBJ2-3
d_call: .
v_call: TRBV9
clone_size: many

cdr3_aa: CASSPLSGEVITQYF
cdr3_nt: TGTGCCAGCAGCCCCCTCAGCGGGGAGGTCATTACGCAGTATTTT
j_call: TRBJ2-3
d_call: TRBD2
v_call: TRBV9
clone_size: many

cdr3_aa: CASSFSGLAKNIQYF
cdr3_nt: TGTGCCAGCAGTTTCTCCGGATTAGCCAAAAACATTCAGTACTTC
j_call: TRBJ2-4
d_call: .
v_call: TRBV12-3/TRBV12-4
clone_size: few

cdr3_aa: CASSQDVRLHF
cdr3_nt: TGTGCCAGCAGCCAAGATGTACGGTTACATTTT
j_call: TRBJ1-3
d_call: .
v_call: TRBV3-1
clone_size: few

cdr3_aa: CASSLSASGGIEQYF
cdr3_nt: TGTGCCAGCAGCCTATCGGCTAGCGGGGGAATCGAGCAGTACTTC
j_call: TRBJ2-7
d_call: TRBD2
v_call: TRBV14
clone_size: .

cdr3_aa: CSARVPPGQRGGETQYF
cdr3_nt: TGCAGTGCTAGAGTACCTCCGGGACAGCGAGGTGGAGAGACCCAGTACTTC
j_call: TRBJ2-5
d_call: TRBD1
v_call: TRBV20-1
clone_size: .

cdr3_aa: CASSFRDRNTEAFF
cdr3_nt: TGTGCCAGCAGCTTCCGGGACCGAAACACTGAAGCTTTCTTT
j_call: TRBJ1-1
d_call: .
v_call: TRBV7-2
clone_size: many

cdr3_aa: CASSPNGREPPTNEKLFF
cdr3_nt: TGTGCCAGCAGCCCCAACGGCAGGGAACCACCAACTAATGAAAAACTGTTTTTT
j_call: TRBJ1-4
d_call: .
v_call: TRBV11-1
clone_size: .

cdr3_aa: CASSLYYRRGEAFF
cdr3_nt: TGTGCCAGCAGTTTATACTATCGCAGGGGAGAAGCTTTCTTT
j_call: TRBJ1-1
d_call: .
v_call: TRBV27
clone_size: few

cdr3_aa: CASSPGEGLFYNEQFF
cdr3_nt: TGCGCCAGCAGTCCGGGGGAGGGATTGTTCTACAATGAGCAGTTCTTC
j_call: TRBJ2-1
d_call: TRBD2
v_call: TRBV5-1
clone_size: many

cdr3_aa: CASSQGAGGQPQHF
cdr3_nt: TGCGCCAGCAGCCAAGGGGCAGGGGGGCAGCCCCAGCATTTT
j_call: TRBJ1-5
d_call: TRBD1
v_call: TRBV4-1
clone_size: .

cdr3_aa: CASSDKRTGRTDTQYF
cdr3_nt: TGTGCCAGCAGTGACAAGAGGACAGGGCGCACAGATACGCAGTATTTT
j_call: TRBJ2-3
d_call: TRBD1
v_call: TRBV25-1
clone_size: .

cdr3_aa: CASSLLRPTGGLVSNTGELFF
cdr3_nt: TGTGCCAGCAGCTTACTCCGTCCGACAGGGGGCTTGGTCTCTAACACCGGGGAGCTGTTTTTT
j_call: TRBJ2-2
d_call: TRBD1
v_call: TRBV7-6
clone_size: once

cdr3_aa: CASRGSGGADTQYF
cdr3_nt: TGTGCCAGCAGGGGATCGGGGGGCGCAGATACGCAGTATTTT
j_call: TRBJ2-3
d_call: .
v_call: TRBV9
clone_size: .

cdr3_aa: CASSQPGGTNEKLFF
cdr3_nt: TGCGCCAGCAGCCAGCCCGGTGGGACTAATGAAAAACTGTTTTTT
j_call: TRBJ1-4
d_call: .
v_call: TRBV4-1
clone_size: .

cdr3_aa: CASSTYPNEQFF
cdr3_nt: TGTGCCAGCAGCACATACCCCAATGAGCAGTTCTTC
j_call: TRBJ2-1
d_call: .
v_call: TRBV28
clone_size: few

cdr3_aa: CASSEGTSGGKETQYF
cdr3_nt: TGTGCCAGCAGCGAAGGGACTAGCGGGGGGAAAGAGACCCAGTACTTC
j_call: TRBJ2-5
d_call: TRBD2
v_call: TRBV5-4
clone_size: .

cdr3_aa: CATSSLGGGNEQFF
cdr3_nt: TGTGCCACCTCTTCCCTAGGGGGTGGCAATGAGCAGTTCTTC
j_call: TRBJ2-1
d_call: .
v_call: TRBV6-1
clone_size: .

cdr3_aa: CASSSGDRGSYNSPLHF
cdr3_nt: TGTGCCAGCAGCTCCGGGGACAGGGGCTCCTATAATTCACCCCTCCACTTT
j_call: TRBJ1-6
d_call: TRBD1
v_call: TRBV7-9
clone_size: many

cdr3_aa: CASSYRGQIAEQYF
cdr3_nt: TGTGCCAGCAGTTACCGGGGACAAATTGCTGAGCAGTACTTC
j_call: TRBJ2-7
d_call: .
v_call: TRBV6-5
clone_size: .

cdr3_aa: CAISERPRDRGTGELFF
cdr3_nt: TGTGCCATCAGTGAGAGACCCCGGGACAGGGGCACCGGGGAGCTGTTTTTT
j_call: TRBJ2-2
d_call: TRBD1
v_call: TRBV10-3
clone_size: .

cdr3_aa: CASSQAGGSVQQPQHF
cdr3_nt: TGTGCCAGCAGCCAAGCAGGAGGGTCGGTGCAACAGCCCCAGCATTTT
j_call: TRBJ1-5
d_call: .
v_call: TRBV4-2
clone_size: .

cdr3_aa: CASGLGTPAKNIQYF
cdr3_nt: TGTGCTAGTGGTTTAGGGACTCCAGCCAAAAACATTCAGTACTTC
j_call: TRBJ2-4
d_call: .
v_call: TRBV12-5
clone_size: many

cdr3_aa: CASSLALSFNQPQHF
cdr3_nt: TGTGCCAGCAGCTTAGCGCTCTCCTTCAATCAGCCCCAGCATTTT
j_call: TRBJ1-5
d_call: .
v_call: TRBV7-2
clone_size: few

cdr3_aa: CAWSVVGYANGYTF
cdr3_nt: TGTGCCTGGAGTGTTGTGGGGTATGCTAATGGCTACACCTTC
j_call: TRBJ1-2
d_call: .
v_call: TRBV30
clone_size: few

cdr3_aa: CASSPSRTETQYF
cdr3_nt: TGTGCCAGCAGCCCCTCCCGCACGGAGACCCAGTACTTC
j_call: TRBJ2-5
d_call: .
v_call: TRBV7-2
clone_size: few

cdr3_aa: CASSQERERQQFF
cdr3_nt: TGCGCCAGCAGCCAAGAGAGGGAGAGGCAGCAGTTCTTC
j_call: TRBJ2-1
d_call: .
v_call: TRBV4-1
clone_size: .